The present TCR beta chain was sequenced within a study of shared clonotypes between healthy human individuals. TCRdb keeps only in-frame clones here, not all; method: immunoSEQ multiplex PCR. The profile covers roughly 1 million clones, with roughly 74% appearing a single time and more than 0.5% taken by the ten largest. This clone came up a few times. CDR3 length: 13 residues. Trimming left V 8 bases short and J 6 bases short, with 16 bases between. Germline V lookup: CDR1 MGHDK, CDR2 SYGVNS. V and J are TRBV25-1 and TRBJ1-2; D is possibly TRBD1 (5 bases). Sequenced sample: memory CD4+ T cells from PBMCs. As to subset: CD45RA-negative fraction. The source of this sequence is a man aged 18 to 30 in good health. Some clones in this sample may be carry-over from other donors' samples. CDR3 sequence (DNA): TGTGCCAGCCTCGGGCCGGCCAGGGATGGCTACACCTTC. This codes for CASLGPARDGYTF.